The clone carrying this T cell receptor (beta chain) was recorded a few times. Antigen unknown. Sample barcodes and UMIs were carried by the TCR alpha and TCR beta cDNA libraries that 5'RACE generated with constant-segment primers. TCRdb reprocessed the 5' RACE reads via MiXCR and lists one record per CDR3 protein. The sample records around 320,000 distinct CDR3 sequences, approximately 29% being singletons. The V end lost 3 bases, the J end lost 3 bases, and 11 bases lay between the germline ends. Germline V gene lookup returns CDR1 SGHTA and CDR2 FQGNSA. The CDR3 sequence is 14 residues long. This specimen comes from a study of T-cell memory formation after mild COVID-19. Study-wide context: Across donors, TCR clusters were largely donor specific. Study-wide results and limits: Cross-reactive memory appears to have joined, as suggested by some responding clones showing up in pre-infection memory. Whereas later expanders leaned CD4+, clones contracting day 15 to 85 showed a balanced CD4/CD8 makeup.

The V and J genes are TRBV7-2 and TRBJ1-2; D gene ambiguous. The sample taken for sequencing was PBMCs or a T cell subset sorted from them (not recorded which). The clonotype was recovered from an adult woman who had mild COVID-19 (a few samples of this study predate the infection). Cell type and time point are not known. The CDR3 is CASSFHSAYYGYTF. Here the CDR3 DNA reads TGTGCCAGCAGCTTCCACAGCGCTTACTATGGCTACACCTTC.